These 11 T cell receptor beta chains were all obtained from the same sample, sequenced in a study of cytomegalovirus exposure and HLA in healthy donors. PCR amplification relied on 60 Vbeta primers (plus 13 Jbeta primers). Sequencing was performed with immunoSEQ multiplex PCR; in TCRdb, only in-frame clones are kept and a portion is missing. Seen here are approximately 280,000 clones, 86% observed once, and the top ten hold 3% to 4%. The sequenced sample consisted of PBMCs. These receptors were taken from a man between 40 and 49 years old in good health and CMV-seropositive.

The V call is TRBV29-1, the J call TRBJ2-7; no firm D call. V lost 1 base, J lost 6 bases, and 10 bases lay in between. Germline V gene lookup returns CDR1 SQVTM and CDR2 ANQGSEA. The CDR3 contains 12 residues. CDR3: CSVEGSSREQYF. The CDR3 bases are TGCAGCGTTGAAGGGTCTAGTCGCGAGCAGTACTTC.

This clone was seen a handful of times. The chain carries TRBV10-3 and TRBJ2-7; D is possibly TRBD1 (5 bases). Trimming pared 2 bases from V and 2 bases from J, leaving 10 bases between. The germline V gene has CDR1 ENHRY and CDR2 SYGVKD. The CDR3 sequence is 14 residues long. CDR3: CAISEGAGPYEQYF. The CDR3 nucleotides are TGTGCCATCAGTGAGGGGGCAGGTCCCTACGAGCAGTACTTC.

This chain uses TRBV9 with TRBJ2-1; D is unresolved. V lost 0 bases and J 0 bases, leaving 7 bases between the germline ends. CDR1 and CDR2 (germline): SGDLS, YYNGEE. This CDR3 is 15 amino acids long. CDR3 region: CASSVGVSSYNEQFF. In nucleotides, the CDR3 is TGTGCCAGCAGCGTAGGCGTAAGCTCCTACAATGAGCAGTTCTTC.

The CDR3 coding sequence is TGCGCCAGCAGTGATACGGGACAGGGGAACACCGGGGAGCTGTTTTTT. It encodes CASSDTGQGNTGELFF. The chain recombines TRBV10-1 with TRBJ2-2, with TRBD1 matching over 9 bases. After removal of 3 bases from V and 1 base from J, the junction contained 3 bases not matched to a gene. This CDR3 has 16 residues. The germline gives CDR1 WNHNN, CDR2 SYGVQD (reference sequence).

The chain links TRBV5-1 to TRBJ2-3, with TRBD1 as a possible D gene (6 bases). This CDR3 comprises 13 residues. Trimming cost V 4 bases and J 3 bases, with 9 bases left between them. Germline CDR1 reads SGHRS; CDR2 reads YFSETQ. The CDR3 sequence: CASSPQGTDTQYF. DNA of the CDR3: TGCGCCAGCAGCCCGCAGGGGACAGATACGCAGTATTTT.

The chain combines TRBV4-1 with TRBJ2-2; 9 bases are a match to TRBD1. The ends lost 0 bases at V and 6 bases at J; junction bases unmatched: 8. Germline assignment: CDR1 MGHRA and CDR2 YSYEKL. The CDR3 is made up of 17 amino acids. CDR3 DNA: TGCGCCAGCAGCCAAGATGGTACAGGGGGCAACGCCGGGGAGCTGTTTTTT. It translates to CASSQDGTGGNAGELFF.

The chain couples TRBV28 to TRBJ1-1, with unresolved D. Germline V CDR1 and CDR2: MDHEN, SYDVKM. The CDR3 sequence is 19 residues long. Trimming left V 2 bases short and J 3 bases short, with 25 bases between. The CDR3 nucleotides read TGTGCCAGCAGTTTAAAATCTGTTAATTACGGTCGCCCGGACACTGAAGCTTTCTTT. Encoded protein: CASSLKSVNYGRPDTEAFF.

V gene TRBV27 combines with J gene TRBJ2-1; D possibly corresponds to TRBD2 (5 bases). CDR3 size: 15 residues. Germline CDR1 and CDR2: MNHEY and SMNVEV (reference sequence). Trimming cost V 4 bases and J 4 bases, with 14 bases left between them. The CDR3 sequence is CASSYTSPQYNEQFF. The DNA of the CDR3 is TGTGCCAGCAGTTATACTAGTCCCCAATACAATGAGCAGTTCTTC.

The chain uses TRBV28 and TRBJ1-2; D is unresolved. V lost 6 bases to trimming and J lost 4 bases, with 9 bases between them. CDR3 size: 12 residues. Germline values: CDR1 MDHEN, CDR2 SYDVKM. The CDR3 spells CASSWAVYGYTF. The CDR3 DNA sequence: TGTGCCAGCAGCTGGGCCGTCTATGGCTACACCTTC.

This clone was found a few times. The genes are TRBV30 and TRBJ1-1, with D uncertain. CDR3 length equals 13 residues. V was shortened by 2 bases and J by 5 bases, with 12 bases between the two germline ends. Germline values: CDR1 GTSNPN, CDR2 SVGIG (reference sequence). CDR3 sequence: CAWSHREETEAFF. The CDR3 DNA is TGTGCCTGGAGTCACCGTGAGGAGACTGAAGCTTTCTTT.

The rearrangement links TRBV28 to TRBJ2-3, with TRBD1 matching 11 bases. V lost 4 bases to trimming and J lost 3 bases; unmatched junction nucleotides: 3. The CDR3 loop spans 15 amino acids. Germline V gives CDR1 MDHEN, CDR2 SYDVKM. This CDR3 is CASSSRDRGTDTQYF. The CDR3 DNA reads TGTGCCAGCAGTTCCCGGGACAGGGGGACAGATACGCAGTATTTT.